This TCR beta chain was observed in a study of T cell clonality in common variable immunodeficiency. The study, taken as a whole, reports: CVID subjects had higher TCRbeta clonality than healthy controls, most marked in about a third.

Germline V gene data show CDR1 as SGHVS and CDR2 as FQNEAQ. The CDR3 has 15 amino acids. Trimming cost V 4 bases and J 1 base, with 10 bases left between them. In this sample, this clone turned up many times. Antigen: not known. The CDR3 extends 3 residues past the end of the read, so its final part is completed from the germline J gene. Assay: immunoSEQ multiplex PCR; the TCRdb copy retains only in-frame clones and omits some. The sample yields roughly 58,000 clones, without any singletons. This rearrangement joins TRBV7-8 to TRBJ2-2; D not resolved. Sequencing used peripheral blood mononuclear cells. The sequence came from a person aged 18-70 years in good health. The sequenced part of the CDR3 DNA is TGTGCCAGCAGCTGGCCGGGTCAGAACACCGGGGAG. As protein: CASSWPGQNTGE. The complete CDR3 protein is CASSWPGQNTGELFF.